This TCR beta chain was captured by sequencing in a study of Graves' ophthalmopathy and Graves' hyperthyroidism. There are a few counts of this clonotype. The target antigen is unknown. Amplification of the TCR beta CDR3 regions used RNA transcripts (as template). Amplification began with first-round RT-PCR using HTBI primers, then second-round multiplex PCR was performed. One entry per CDR3 protein, called by TCRdb with MiXCR from the multiplex PCR reads. The table shows under 250,000 distinct CDR3 sequences, with approximately 21% occurring only once. General observations from the study: In blood appeared most of the expanded thyroid clonotypes whose frequency exceeded 0.001.

Germline V gene lookup returns CDR1 MNHEY and CDR2 SVGAGI. This CDR3 contains 14 residues. The V end was cut by 0 bases, the J end by 7 bases, with 9 bases between. The sample comprised peripheral blood. This sequence was found in a woman aged 45 to 65 with Graves' ophthalmopathy. J is TRBJ2-2 and V is TRBV6-5; tentative D call: TRBD1 (5 bases). In nucleotides, the CDR3 is TGTGCCAGCAGTTACTCGAGACAGCACGGGGAGCTGTTTTTT. Its protein product is CASSYSRQHGELFF.